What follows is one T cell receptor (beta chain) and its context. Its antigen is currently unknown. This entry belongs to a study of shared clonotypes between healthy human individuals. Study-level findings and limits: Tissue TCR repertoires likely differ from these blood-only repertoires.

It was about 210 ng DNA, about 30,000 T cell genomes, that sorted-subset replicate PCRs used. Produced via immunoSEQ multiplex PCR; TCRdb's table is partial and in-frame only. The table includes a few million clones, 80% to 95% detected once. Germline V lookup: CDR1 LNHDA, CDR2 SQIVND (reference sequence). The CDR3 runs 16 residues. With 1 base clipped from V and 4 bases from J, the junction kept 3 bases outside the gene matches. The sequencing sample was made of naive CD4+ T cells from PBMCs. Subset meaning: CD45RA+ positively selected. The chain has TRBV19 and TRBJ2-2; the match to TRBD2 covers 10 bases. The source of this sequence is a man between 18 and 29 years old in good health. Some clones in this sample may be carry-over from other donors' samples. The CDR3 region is CASSIGLAGFTGELFF. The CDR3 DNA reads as TGTGCCAGTAGTATAGGACTAGCGGGCTTCACCGGGGAGCTGTTTTTT.